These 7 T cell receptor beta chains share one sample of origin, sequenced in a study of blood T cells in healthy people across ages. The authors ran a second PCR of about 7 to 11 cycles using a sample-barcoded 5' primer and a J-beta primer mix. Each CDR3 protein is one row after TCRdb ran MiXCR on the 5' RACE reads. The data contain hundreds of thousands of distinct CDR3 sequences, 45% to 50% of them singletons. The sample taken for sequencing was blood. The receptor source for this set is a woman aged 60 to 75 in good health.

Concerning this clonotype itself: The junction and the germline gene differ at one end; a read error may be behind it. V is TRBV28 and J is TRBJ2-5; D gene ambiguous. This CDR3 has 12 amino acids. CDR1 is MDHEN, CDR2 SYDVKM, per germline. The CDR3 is CTSSFLQETQYF. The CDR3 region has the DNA TGTACCAGCAGTTTTCTCCAAGAGACCCAGTACTTC.

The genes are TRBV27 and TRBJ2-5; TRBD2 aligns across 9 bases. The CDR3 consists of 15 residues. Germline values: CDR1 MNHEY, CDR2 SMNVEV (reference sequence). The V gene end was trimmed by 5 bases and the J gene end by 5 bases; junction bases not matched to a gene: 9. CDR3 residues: CASSRQSGRWETQYF. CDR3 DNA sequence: TGTGCCAGCAGTCGACAAAGCGGGAGGTGGGAGACCCAGTACTTC.

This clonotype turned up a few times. The CDR3 region is CASSADPTGYGHEQYF. The CDR3 coding sequence is TGTGCCAGCAGCGCCGACCCTACAGGGTACGGCCACGAGCAGTACTTC. J is TRBJ2-7 and V is TRBV7-9; TRBD1 might be the D (6 bases). V lost 5 bases, J lost 5 bases, and 22 bases lay in between. The germline CDR1 and CDR2 sequences are SEHNR and FQNEAQ (reference sequence). There are 16 residues in the CDR3.

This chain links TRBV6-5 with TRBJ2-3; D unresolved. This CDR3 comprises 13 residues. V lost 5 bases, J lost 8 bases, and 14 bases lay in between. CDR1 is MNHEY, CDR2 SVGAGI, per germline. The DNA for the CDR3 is TGTGCCAGCAGTCCCCTCTTACGCACTACGCAGTATTTT. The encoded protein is CASSPLLRTTQYF.

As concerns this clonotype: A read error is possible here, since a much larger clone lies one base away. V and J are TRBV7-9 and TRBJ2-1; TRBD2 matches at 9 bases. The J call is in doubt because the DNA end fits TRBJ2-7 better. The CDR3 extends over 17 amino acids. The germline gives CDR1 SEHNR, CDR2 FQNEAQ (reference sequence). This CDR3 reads CASSRRLAETTYNEQYF. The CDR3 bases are TGTGCCAGCAGCCGCCGACTAGCGGAGACCACCTACAATGAGCAGTACTTC.

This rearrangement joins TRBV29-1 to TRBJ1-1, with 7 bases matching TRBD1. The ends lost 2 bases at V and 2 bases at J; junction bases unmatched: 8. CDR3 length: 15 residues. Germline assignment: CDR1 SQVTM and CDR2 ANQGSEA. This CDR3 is CSVEFPRTGNTEAFF. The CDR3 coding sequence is TGCAGCGTTGAATTTCCACGGACAGGCAACACTGAAGCTTTCTTT.

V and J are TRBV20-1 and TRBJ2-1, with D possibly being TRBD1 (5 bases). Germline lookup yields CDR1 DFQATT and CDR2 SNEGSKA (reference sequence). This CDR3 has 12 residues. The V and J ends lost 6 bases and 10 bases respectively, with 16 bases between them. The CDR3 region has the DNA TGCAGTGCCCATGCCCTATACAGGGAGCAGTTCTTC. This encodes CSAHALYREQFF.